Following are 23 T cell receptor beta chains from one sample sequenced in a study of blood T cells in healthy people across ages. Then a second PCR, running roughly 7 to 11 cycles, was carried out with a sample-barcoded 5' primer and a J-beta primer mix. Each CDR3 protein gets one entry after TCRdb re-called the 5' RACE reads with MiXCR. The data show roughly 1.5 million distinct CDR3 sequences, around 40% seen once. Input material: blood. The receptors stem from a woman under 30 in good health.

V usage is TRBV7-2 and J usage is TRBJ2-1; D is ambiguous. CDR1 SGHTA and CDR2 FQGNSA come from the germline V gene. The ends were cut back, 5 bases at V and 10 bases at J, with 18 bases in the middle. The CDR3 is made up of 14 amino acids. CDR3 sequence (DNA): TGTGCCAGCAGCCCTTGGACGGGCTCCTACGAGCAGTTCTTC. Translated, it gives CASSPWTGSYEQFF.

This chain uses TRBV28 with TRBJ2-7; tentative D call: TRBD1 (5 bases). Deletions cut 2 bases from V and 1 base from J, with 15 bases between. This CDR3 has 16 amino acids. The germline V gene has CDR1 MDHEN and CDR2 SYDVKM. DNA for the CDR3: TGTGCCAGCAGTTTAGGTAAATTAGGGGATTCCTACGAGCAGTACTTC. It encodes CASSLGKLGDSYEQYF.

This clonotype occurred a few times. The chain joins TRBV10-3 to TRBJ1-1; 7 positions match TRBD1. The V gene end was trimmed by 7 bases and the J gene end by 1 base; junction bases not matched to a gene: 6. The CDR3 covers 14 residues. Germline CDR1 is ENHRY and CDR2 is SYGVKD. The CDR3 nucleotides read TGTGCCATCAAGGGAACAGGGGCGAACACTGAAGCTTTCTTT. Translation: CAIKGTGANTEAFF.

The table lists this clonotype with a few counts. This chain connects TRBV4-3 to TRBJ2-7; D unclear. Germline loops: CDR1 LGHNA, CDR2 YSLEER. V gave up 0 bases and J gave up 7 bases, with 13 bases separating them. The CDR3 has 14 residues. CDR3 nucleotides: TGCGCCAGCAGCCAAGATAGAATGGGCTATGAGCAGTACTTC. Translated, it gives CASSQDRMGYEQYF.

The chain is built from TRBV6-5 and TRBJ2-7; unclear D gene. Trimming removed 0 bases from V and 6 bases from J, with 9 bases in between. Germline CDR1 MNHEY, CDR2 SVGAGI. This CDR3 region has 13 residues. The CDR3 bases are TGTGCCAGCAGTTACTCAGGACGCATCGAGCAGTACTTC. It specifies CASSYSGRIEQYF.

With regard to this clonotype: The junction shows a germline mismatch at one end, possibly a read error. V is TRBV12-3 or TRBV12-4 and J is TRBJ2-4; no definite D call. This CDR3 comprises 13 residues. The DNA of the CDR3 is TGTGCCAGCCGAGTCCGAGCCAAAAACAGTCAGTACTTC. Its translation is CASRVRAKNSQYF.

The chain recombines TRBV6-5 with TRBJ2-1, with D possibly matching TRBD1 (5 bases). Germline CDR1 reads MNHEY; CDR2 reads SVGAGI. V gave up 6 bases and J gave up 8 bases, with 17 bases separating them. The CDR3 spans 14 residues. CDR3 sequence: CASSHRRGTDEQFF. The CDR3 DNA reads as TGTGCCAGCAGCCACAGGAGAGGTACCGATGAGCAGTTCTTC.

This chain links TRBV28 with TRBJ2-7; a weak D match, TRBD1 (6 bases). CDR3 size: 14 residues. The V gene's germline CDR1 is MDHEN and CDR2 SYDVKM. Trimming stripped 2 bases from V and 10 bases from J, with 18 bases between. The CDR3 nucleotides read TGTGCCAGCAGTTTAGTCCAGGGGCGCGAAATCCAGTACTTC. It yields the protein CASSLVQGREIQYF.

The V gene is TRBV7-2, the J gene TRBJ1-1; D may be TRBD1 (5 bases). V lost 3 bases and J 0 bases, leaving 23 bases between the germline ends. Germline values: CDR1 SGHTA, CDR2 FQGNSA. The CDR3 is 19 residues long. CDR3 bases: TGTGCCAGCAGCTTCCACCCGCTCGGCGCGGGGCTCATGAACACTGAAGCTTTCTTT. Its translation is CASSFHPLGAGLMNTEAFF.

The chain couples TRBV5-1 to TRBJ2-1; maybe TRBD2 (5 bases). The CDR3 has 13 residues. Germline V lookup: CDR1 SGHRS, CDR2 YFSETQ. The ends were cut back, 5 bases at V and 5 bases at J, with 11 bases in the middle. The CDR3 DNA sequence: TGCGCCAGCAGATTGAGCGGTGACAATGAGCAGTTCTTC. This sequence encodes CASRLSGDNEQFF.

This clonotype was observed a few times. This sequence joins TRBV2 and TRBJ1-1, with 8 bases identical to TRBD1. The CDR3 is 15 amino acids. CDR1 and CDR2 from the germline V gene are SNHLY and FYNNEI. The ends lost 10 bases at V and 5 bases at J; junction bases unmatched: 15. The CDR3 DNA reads TGTGCCACCGCAGGGGGCGAAGGTATAGGGACTGAAGCTTTCTTT. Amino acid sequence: CATAGGEGIGTEAFF.

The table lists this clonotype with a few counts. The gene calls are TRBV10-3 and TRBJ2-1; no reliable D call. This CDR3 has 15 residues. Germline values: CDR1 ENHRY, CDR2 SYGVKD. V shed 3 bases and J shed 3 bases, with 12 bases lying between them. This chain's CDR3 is CAISDNRLVYNEQFF. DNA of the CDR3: TGTGCCATCAGTGATAATAGACTGGTCTACAATGAGCAGTTCTTC.

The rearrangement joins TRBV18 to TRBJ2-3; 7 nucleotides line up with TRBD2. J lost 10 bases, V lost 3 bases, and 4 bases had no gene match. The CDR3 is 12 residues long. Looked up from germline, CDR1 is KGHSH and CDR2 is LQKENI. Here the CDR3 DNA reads TGTGCCAGCTCACCGGGGAGGGATGCGCAGTATTTT. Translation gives CASSPGRDAQYF. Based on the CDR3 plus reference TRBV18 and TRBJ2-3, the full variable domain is NAGVMQNPRHLVRRRGQEARLRCSPMKGHSHVYWYRQLPEEGLKFMVYLQKENIIDESGMPKERFSAEFPKEGPSILRIQQVVRGDSAAYFCASSPGRDAQYFGPGTRLTVL.

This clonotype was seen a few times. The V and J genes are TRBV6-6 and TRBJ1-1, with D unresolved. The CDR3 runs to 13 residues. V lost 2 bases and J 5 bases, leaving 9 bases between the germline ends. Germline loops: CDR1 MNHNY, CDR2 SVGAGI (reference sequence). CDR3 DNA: TGTGCCAGCAGTTACACAGAAGGGACTGAAGCTTTCTTT. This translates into CASSYTEGTEAFF.

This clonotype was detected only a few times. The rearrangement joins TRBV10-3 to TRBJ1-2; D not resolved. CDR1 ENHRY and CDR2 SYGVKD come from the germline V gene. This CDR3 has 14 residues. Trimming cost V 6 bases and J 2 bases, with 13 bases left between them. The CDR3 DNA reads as TGTGCCATCAGGGCTGGCGGAACCAACTATGGCTACACCTTC. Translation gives CAIRAGGTNYGYTF.

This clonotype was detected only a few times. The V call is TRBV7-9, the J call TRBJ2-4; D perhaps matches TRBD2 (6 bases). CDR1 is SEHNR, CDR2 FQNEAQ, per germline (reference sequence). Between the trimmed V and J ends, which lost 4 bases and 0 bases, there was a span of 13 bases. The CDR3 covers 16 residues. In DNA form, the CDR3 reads TGTGCCAGCAGCTCGGGACTCGAATTAGCCAAAAACATTCAGTACTTC. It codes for CASSSGLELAKNIQYF.

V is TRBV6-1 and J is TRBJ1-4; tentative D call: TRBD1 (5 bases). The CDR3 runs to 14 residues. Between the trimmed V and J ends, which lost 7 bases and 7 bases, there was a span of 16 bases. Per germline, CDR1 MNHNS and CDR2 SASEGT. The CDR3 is CASTDKGQGEKLFF. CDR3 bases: TGTGCCAGCACCGACAAGGGTCAGGGTGAAAAACTGTTTTTT.

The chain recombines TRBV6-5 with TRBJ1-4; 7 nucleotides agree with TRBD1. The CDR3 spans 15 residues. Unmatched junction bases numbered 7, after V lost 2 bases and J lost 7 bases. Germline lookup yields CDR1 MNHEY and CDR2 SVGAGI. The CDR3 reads CASSYQKGAGEKLFF. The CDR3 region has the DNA TGTGCCAGCAGTTACCAAAAGGGGGCGGGTGAAAAACTGTTTTTT.

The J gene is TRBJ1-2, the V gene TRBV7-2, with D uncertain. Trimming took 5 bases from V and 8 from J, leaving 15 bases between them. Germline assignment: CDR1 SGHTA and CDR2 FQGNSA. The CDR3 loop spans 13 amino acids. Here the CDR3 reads CASSPSGAEGYTF. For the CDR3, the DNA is TGTGCCAGCAGCCCAAGTGGTGCTGAGGGCTACACCTTC.

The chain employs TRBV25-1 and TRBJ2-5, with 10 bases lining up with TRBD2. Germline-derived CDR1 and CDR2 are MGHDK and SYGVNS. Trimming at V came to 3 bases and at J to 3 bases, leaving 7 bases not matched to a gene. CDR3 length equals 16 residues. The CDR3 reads CASSDPGLALKETQYF. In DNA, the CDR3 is TGTGCCAGCAGTGACCCGGGACTAGCGCTTAAAGAGACCCAGTACTTC. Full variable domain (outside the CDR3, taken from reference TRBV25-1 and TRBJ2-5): EADIYQTPRYLVIGTGKKITLECSQTMGHDKMYWYQQDPGMELHLIHYSYGVNSTEKGDLSSESTVSRIRTEHFPLTLESARPSHTSQYLCASSDPGLALKETQYFGPGTRLLVL.

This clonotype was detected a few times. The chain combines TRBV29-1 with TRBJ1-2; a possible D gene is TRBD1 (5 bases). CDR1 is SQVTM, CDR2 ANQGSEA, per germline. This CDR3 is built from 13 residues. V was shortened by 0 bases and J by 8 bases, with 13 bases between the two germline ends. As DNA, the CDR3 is TGCAGCGTTGAAGAACTTGGGCAGGGCGGCTACACCTTC. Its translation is CSVEELGQGGYTF.

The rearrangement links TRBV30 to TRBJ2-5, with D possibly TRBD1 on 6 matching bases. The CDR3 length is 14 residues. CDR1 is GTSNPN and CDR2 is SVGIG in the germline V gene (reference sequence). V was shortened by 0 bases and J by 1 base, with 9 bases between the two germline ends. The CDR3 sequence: CAWSVGGFQETQYF. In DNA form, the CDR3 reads TGTGCCTGGAGTGTAGGGGGATTCCAAGAGACCCAGTACTTC.

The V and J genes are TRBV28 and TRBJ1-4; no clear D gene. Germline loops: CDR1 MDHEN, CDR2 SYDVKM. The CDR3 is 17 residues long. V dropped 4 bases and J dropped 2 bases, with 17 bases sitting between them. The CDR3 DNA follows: TGTGCCAGCAGTTCACCCTCTGTTACGGTCACTAATGAAAAACTGTTTTTT. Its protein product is CASSSPSVTVTNEKLFF.